Detailed here is one TCR beta chain. These data come from a study of shared clonotypes between healthy human individuals. The CDR3 totals 13 residues. Germline assignment: CDR1 SGHNT and CDR2 YYREEE (reference sequence). V lost 0 bases, J lost 5 bases, and 8 bases lay in between. Naive CD8 cells lacked CD45RO, underwent positive selection for CCR7 and left out terminally differentiated effector memory CD45RA+ cells. Some clones are missing from TCRdb's copy, which holds only in-frame ones; the method was immunoSEQ multiplex PCR. The table shows a few hundred thousand clones, with over 95% occurring only once.

Sequencing used naive CD8+ T cells sorted from blood. The clonotype originates from a woman in her thirties in good health. The chain joins TRBV5-4 to TRBJ2-5; D not resolved. The DNA for the CDR3 is TGTGCCAGCAGCTTGGAAGTCTATGAGACCCAGTACTTC. Its protein product is CASSLEVYETQYF.